This TCR beta chain appears in the sequencing data of a study of blood T cell repertoires in COVID-19. Study processing details: Scientists estimated how many nucleated cells there were by amplifying reference gene primers. Clones were sequenced by immunoSEQ multiplex PCR, and TCRdb holds only the in-frame ones, with some missing. That table furnishes V, J and clone size, whereas the DNA furnished D and trimming. The table includes 95,000 to 110,000 clones, around 89% detected once. The germline V gene has CDR1 SGHRS and CDR2 YFSETQ. The CDR3 has 16 residues. Deletions cut 0 bases from V and 1 base from J, with 13 bases between.

The sequenced sample was peripheral blood. This receptor was identified in a man aged 35-49 years with active or convalescent COVID-19. J is TRBJ2-5 and V is TRBV5-1; D perhaps matches TRBD2 (5 bases). CDR3 bases: TGCGCCAGCAGCTTGGGCGGGCTCGGTGCCCAAGAGACCCAGTACTTC. Translation: CASSLGGLGAQETQYF. Variable domain in full (rest from reference TRBV5-1 and TRBJ2-5): KAGVTQTPRYLIKTRGQQVTLSCSPISGHRSVSWYQQTPGQGLQFLFEYFSETQRNKGNFPGRFSGRQFSNSRSEMNVSTLELGDSALYLCASSLGGLGAQETQYFGPGTRLLVL.